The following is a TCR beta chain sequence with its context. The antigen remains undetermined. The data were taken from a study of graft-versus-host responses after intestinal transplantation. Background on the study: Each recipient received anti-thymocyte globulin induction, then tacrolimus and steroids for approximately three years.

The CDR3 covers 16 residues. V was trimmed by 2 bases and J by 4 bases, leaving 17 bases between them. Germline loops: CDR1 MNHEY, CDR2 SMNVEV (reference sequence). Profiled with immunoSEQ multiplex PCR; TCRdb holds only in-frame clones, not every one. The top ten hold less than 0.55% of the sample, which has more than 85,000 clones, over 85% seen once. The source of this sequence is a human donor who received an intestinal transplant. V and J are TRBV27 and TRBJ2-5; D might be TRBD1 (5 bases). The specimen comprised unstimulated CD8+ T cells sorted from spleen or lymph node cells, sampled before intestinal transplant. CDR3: CASSLVDPRRGETQYF. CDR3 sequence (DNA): TGTGCCAGCAGTTTAGTAGACCCACGAAGGGGAGAGACCCAGTACTTC.